These T cell receptor beta chains were read from a single sample in a study of T cell responses to AZD1222 COVID-19 vaccine. The table came from immunoSEQ multiplex PCR; TCRdb's copy has only in-frame clones and leaves some out. The table records approximately 130,000 clones, about 88% of them present only once. Sample: peripheral blood, taken 28 days after the second AZD1222 dose. The receptor source for this set is an adult who received the AZD1222 COVID-19 vaccine. The CDR3 runs from the conserved cysteine through the conserved F or W.

cdr3_aa	cdr3_length	v_call	j_call
CASSLYPGTQPQHF	14	TRBV5-1	TRBJ1-5
CASRDQGATEAFF	13	TRBV2	TRBJ1-1
CSAGYRDQPQHF	12	TRBV29-1	TRBJ1-5
CASSQDGSGDYNEQFF	16	TRBV4-2	TRBJ2-1
CASSQETEAFF	11	TRBV3-1/TRBV3-2	TRBJ1-1
CASSYSSTGNEQFF	14	TRBV6-5	TRBJ2-1
CASRPGGRLNEQFF	14	TRBV19	TRBJ2-1
CASSQDGTERSEAFF	15	TRBV3-1/TRBV3-2	TRBJ1-1
CASSVGGQDNYGYTF	15	TRBV9	TRBJ1-2
CASSLQAKLDTEAFF	15	TRBV27	TRBJ1-1
CASSLIRSRASGNTIYF	17	TRBV11-2	TRBJ1-3
CATGAGLGTDTQYF	14	TRBV15	TRBJ2-3
CASSYSWDRDYEQYF	15	TRBV6-2/TRBV6-3	TRBJ2-7
CASRSKANTGELFF	14	TRBV2	TRBJ2-2
CASSPNRDGGYTF	13	TRBV18	TRBJ1-2
CAISEWAGRTRTYEQYF	17	TRBV10-3	TRBJ2-7
CASSQQQGVYGYTF	14	TRBV4-1	TRBJ1-2
CASTGDTNTGELFF	14	TRBV6-5	TRBJ2-2
CASRSHNDRGNTEAFF	16	TRBV27	TRBJ1-1
CASTRRADGYTF	12	TRBV5-6	TRBJ1-2
CASSYGDNQPQHF	13	TRBV30	TRBJ1-5
CASSIRTGGFYEQFF	15	TRBV5-8	TRBJ2-1
CASSQKGSDTQYF	13	TRBV4-1	TRBJ2-3
CSVGQGGDEQYF	12	TRBV29-1	TRBJ2-7
CATSARESPLHF	12	TRBV19	TRBJ1-6
CASSEASGGPQQETQYF	17	TRBV2	TRBJ2-5
CAISPGTSGGAVDEQFF	17	TRBV10-3	TRBJ2-1
CAWSLTGGYTEAFF	14	TRBV30	TRBJ1-1
CASSQDWGVATEAFF	15	TRBV4-3	TRBJ1-1
CASSQDPNEQFF	12	TRBV19	TRBJ2-1
CASSPPKGAGVLGEQFF	17	TRBV11-3	TRBJ2-1
CASSSPGQANEKLFF	15	TRBV5-1	TRBJ1-4
CASQQGENTGELFF	14	TRBV5-4	TRBJ2-2
CASSIRWDLAKNIQYF	16	TRBV19	TRBJ2-4
CASSQGSPGLNTEAFF	16	TRBV3-1/TRBV3-2	TRBJ1-1
CASSQSRDDTGELFF	15	TRBV18	TRBJ2-2
CASSYSRGGENSPLHF	16	TRBV6-5	TRBJ1-6
CASSVDWGSYEQYF	14	TRBV9	TRBJ2-7
CASSYSGGHRFLQETQYF	18	TRBV6-2/TRBV6-3	TRBJ2-5
CARGQGRYNEQFF	13	TRBV6-4	TRBJ2-1
CASSDPTVTLPAYTF	15	TRBV10-2	TRBJ1-2
CASRLLGQGALGEQFF	16	TRBV5-1	TRBJ2-1
CASSQDRGKSYGYTF	15	TRBV4-3	TRBJ1-2
CASSLEESGPLHF	13	TRBV7-9	TRBJ1-6
CSVEDLQAFF	10	TRBV29-1	TRBJ1-1
CASSPGRANQPQHF	14	TRBV7-9	TRBJ1-5
CASKIRVVGYGYTF	14	TRBV27	TRBJ1-2
CASSILAVSAAFF	13	TRBV19	TRBJ1-1
CAISVGGRAGDTQYF	15	TRBV10-3	TRBJ2-3
CASRSGTEGLYEQYF	15	TRBV7-8	TRBJ2-7
CASSLARTGELFF	13	TRBV7-8	TRBJ2-2
CASSIVGQGAGETQYF	16	TRBV19	TRBJ2-5
CASRPGVRGSQPQHF	15	TRBV5-1	TRBJ1-5
CASSQDRGGNYGYTF	15	TRBV4-2	TRBJ1-2
CAISDGTSGSGETQYF	16	TRBV10-3	TRBJ2-5